This TCR beta chain was captured by sequencing in a study of T-cell reconstitution after alpha-beta-depleted transplantation in children. This clonotype was seen at least ten times. Unique molecular identifiers were built into the TCRbeta library. TCRdb used MiXCR to reprocess the PCR reads, holding one entry per CDR3 protein. The sample has 350,000 to 450,000 distinct CDR3 sequences, 13% seen once. V dropped 7 bases and J dropped 5 bases, with 14 bases sitting between them. In germline, CDR1 is SQVTM, CDR2 ANQGSEA. CDR3 length: 12 amino acids. This sequence originates from a human donor who donated a stem cell graft to a child with Fanconi anemia. Sequenced here: PBMCs, sampled from the stem cell graft. The J gene is TRBJ1-1, the V gene TRBV29-1; TRBD1 might be the D (6 bases). CDR3: CSGGAAGTEAFF. In nucleotides, the CDR3 is TGCAGCGGGGGGGCGGCAGGTACTGAAGCTTTCTTT.